This TCR beta chain was documented in a study of blood T cells in healthy people across ages. Study-level results: With age, beta diversity per million T cells declined roughly linearly, significantly by approximately 40.

The length of the CDR3 is 15 residues. V lost 11 bases, J lost 6 bases, and 25 bases lay in between. Germline-derived CDR1 and CDR2 are SEHNR and FQNEAQ (reference sequence). The authors ran a second PCR of about 6 to 12 cycles using a sample-barcoded 5' primer and a J-beta primer mix. Each cDNA molecule was tagged by a template-switch adaptor with 12 random nucleotides. TCRdb passed the 5' RACE reads through MiXCR, listing each CDR3 protein once. The table records about 1.4 million distinct CDR3 sequences, approximately 59% of them present only once. About this clonotype itself: The antigen is undetermined.

The clonotype comes from a man younger than 35 in good health. The source material was blood. The rearrangement links TRBV7-9 to TRBJ1-1; D not certain. This CDR3 is CAYGGSGLRVAEAFF. The DNA of the CDR3 is TGTGCCTACGGCGGCTCGGGCCTGAGGGTGGCTGAAGCTTTCTTT.